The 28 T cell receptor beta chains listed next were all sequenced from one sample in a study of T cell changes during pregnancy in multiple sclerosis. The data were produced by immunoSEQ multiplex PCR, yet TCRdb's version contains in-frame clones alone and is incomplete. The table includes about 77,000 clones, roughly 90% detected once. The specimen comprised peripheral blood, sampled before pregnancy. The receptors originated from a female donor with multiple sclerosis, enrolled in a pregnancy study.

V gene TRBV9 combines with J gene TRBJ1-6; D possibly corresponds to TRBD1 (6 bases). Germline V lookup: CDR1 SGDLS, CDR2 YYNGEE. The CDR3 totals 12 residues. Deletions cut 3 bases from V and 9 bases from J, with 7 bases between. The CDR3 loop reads CASSEDSSPLHF. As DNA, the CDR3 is TGTGCCAGCAGCGAGGACAGTTCACCCCTCCACTTT.

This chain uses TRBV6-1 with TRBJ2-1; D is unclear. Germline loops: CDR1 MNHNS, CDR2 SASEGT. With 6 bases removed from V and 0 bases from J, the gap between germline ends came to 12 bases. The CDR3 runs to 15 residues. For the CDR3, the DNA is TGTGCCAGCAGAACGGCCCCTAGCTCCTACAATGAGCAGTTCTTC. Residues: CASRTAPSSYNEQFF.

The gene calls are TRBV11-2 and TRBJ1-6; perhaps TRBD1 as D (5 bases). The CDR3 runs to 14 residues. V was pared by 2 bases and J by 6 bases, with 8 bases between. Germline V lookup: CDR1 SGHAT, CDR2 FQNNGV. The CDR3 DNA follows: TGTGCCAGCAGCTTACAGGGTCGTAATTCACCCCTCCACTTT. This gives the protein CASSLQGRNSPLHF. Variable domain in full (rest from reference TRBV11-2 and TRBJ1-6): EAGVAQSPRYKIIEKRQSVAFWCNPISGHATLYWYQQILGQGPKLLIQFQNNGVVDDSQLPKDRFSAERLKGVDSTLKIQPAKLEDSAVYLCASSLQGRNSPLHFGNGTRLTVT.

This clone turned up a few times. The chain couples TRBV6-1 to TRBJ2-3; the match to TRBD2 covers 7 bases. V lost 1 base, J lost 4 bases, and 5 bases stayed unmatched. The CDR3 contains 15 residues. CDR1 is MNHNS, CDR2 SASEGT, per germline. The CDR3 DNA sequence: TGTGCCAGCAGTGAAGGCGGGGGAGGCGCAGATACGCAGTATTTT. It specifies CASSEGGGGADTQYF.

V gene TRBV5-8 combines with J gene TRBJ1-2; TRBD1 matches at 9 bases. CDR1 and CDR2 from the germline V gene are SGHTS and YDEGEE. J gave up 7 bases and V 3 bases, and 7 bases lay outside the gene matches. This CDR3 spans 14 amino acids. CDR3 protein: CASSSPGQGSGYTF. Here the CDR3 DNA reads TGTGCCAGCAGCTCGCCGGGACAGGGATCTGGCTACACCTTC.

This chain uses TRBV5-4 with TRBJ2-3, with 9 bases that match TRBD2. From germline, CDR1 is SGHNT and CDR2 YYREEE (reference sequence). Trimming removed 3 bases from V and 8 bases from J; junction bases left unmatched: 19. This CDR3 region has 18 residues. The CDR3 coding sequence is TGTGCCAGCAGCTCTCAGGCGGGGGGGCCTGGTGGGTTGGGTACGCAGTATTTT. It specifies CASSSQAGGPGGLGTQYF.

CDR3: CASRDRGAKNIQYF. The CDR3 DNA sequence: TGCGCCAGCAGGGACAGGGGGGCCAAAAACATTCAGTACTTC. The J gene is TRBJ2-4, the V gene TRBV10-1; 10 nucleotides match TRBD1. The CDR3 consists of 14 residues. CDR1 and CDR2 (germline): WNHNN, SYGVQD (reference sequence). V gave up 6 bases and J gave up 1 base; unmatched junction bases: 0.

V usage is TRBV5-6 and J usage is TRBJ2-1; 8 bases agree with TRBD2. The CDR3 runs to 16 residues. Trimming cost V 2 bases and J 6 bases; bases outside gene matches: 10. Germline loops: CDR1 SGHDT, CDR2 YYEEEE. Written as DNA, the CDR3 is TGTGCCAGCAGCTTTGGGGACGGGGGGGCCTTCAATGAGCAGTTCTTC. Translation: CASSFGDGGAFNEQFF.

The CDR3 region has the DNA TGTGCCACTGCGACCATCCTCGGGACCGGGGAGCTGTTTTTT. Residues: CATATILGTGELFF. The V and J genes are TRBV14 and TRBJ2-2; no definite D call. The germline V gene encodes CDR1 SGHDN and CDR2 FVKESK. V lost 10 bases, J lost 5 bases, and 17 bases lay in between. This CDR3 spans 14 amino acids.

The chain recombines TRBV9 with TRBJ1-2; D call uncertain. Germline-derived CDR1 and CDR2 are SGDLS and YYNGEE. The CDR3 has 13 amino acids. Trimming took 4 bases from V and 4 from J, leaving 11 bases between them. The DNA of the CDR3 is TGTGCCAGCAGCCCCCGTCTTCGCTATGGCTACACCTTC. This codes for CASSPRLRYGYTF.

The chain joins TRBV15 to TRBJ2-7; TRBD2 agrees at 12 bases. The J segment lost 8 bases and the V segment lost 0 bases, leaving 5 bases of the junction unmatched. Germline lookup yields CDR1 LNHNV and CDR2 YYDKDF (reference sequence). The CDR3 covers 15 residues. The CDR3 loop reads CATSRDETSGGKQYF. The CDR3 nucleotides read TGTGCCACCAGCAGAGACGAGACTAGCGGGGGTAAGCAGTACTTC.

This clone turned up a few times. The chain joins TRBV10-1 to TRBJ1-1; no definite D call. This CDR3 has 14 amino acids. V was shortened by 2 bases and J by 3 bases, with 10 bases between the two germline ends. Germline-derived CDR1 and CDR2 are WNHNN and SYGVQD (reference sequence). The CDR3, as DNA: TGCGCCAGCAGTGAGACAGTCCGAGACACTGAAGCTTTCTTT. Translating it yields CASSETVRDTEAFF.

The CDR3 is CASSGGVEKLFF. The CDR3 coding sequence is TGTGCCAGCAGTGGCGGGGTTGAAAAACTGTTTTTT. The chain combines TRBV2 with TRBJ1-4; D is undetermined. V lost 4 bases and J lost 7, with 7 bases in between. The CDR3 is made up of 12 amino acids. Per the germline V gene, CDR1 is SNHLY and CDR2 is FYNNEI.

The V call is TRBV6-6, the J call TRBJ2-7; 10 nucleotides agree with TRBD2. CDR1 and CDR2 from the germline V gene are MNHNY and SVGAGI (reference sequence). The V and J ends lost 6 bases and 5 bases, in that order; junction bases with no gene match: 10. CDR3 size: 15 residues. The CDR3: CASRVLAGDANEQYF. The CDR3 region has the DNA TGTGCCAGCAGGGTCCTAGCGGGGGATGCTAACGAGCAGTACTTC.

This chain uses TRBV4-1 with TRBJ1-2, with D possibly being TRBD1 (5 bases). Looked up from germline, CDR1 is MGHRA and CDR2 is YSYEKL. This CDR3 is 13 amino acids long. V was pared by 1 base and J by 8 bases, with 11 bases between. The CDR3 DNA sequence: TGCGCCAGCAGCCAAGCAGGGATTAGGGGCTACACCTTC. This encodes CASSQAGIRGYTF.

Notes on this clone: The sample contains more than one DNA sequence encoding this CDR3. The CDR3 spells CAWSVLRNQPQHF. The CDR3 coding sequence is TGTGCCTGGAGTGTACTTCGCAATCAGCCCCAGCATTTT. The chain uses TRBV30 and TRBJ1-5; D remains unclear. CDR1 and CDR2 from the germline V gene are GTSNPN and SVGIG (reference sequence). V was trimmed by 0 bases and J by 2 bases, leaving 5 bases between them. This CDR3 is 13 amino acids long.

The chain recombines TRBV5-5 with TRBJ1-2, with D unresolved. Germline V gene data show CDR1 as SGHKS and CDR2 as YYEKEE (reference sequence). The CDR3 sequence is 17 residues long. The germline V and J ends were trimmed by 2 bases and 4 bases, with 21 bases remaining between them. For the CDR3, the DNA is TGTGCCAGCAGCTTCGGCGCTATCGGAGGAGGAGGCTATGGCTACACCTTC. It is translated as CASSFGAIGGGGYGYTF. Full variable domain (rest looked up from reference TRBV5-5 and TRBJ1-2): DAGVTQSPTHLIKTRGQQVTLRCSPISGHKSVSWYQQVLGQGPQFIFQYYEKEERGRGNFPDRFSARQFPNYSSELNVNALLLGDSALYLCASSFGAIGGGGYGYTFGSGTRLTVV.

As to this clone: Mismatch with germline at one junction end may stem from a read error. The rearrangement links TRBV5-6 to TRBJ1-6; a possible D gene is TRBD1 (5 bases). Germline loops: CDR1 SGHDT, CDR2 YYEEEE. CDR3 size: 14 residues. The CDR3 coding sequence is TGTGCCAGCAGCTTGGGAGGGCGGGGGACGCGCCAAAACTTT. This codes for CASSLGGRGTRQNF.

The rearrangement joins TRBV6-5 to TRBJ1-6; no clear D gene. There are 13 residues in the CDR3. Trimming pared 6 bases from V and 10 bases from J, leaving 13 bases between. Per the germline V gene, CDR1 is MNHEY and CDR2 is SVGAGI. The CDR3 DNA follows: TGTGCCAGCAGCCTACTTAGAGAGTCACCCCTCCACTTT. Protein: CASSLLRESPLHF.

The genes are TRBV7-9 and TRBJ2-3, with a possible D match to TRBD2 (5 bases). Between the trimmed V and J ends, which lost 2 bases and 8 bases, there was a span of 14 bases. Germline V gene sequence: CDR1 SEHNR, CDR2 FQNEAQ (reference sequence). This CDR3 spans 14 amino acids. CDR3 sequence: CASSLLEGRLTQYF. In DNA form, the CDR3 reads TGTGCCAGCAGCTTATTAGAGGGAAGACTTACGCAGTATTTT.

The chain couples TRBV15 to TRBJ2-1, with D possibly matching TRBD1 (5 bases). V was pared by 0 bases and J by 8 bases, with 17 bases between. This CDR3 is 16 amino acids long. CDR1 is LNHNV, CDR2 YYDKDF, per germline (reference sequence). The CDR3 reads CATSRDRVRGDDEQFF. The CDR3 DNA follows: TGTGCCACCAGCAGAGATCGCGTAAGGGGTGACGATGAGCAGTTCTTC.

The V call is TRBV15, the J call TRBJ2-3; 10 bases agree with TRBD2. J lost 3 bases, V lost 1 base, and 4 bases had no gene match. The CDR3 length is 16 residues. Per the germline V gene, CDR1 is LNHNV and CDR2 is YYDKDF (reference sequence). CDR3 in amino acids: CATSRGSGGPTDTQYF. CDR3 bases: TGTGCCACCAGCAGAGGTAGCGGGGGGCCGACAGATACGCAGTATTTT.

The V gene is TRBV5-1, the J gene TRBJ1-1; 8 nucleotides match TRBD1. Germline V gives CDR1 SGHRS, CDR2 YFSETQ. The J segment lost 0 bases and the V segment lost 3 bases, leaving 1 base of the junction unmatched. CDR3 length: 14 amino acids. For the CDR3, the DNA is TGCGCCAGCAGCTGGACAGGGATGAACACTGAAGCTTTCTTT. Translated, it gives CASSWTGMNTEAFF.

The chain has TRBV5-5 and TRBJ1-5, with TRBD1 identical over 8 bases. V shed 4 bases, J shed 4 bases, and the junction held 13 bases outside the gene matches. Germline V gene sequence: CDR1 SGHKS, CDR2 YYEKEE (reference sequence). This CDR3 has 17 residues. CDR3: CASSPDTRTGFNQPQHF. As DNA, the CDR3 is TGTGCCAGCAGCCCGGACACCAGGACAGGGTTTAATCAGCCCCAGCATTTT.

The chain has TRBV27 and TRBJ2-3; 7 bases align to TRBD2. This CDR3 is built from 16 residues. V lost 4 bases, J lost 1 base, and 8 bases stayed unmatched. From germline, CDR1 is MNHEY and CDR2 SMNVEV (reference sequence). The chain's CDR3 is CASSSTRLAGTDTQYF. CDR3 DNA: TGTGCCAGCAGTTCGACACGGCTAGCGGGCACAGATACGCAGTATTTT.

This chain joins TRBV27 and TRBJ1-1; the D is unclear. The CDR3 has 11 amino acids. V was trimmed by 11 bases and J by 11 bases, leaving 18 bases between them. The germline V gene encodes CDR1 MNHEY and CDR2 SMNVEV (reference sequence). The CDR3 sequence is CASGTRSGAFF. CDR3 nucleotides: TGTGCCTCTGGCACCCGATCGGGGGCTTTCTTT.

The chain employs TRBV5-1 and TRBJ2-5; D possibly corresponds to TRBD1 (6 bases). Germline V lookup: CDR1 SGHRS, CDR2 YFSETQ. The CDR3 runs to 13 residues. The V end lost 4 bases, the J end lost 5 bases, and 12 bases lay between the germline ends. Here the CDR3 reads CASSRDRSETQYF. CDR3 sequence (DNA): TGCGCCAGCAGCCGAGACAGGTCGGAGACCCAGTACTTC.

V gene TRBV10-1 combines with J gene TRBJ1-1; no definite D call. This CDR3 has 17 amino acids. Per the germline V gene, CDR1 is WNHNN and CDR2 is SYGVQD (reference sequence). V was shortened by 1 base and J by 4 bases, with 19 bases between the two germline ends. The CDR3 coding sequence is TGCGCCAGCAGTGAGTATGTCGGCGAGGGAGTAGGCACTGAAGCTTTCTTT. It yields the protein CASSEYVGEGVGTEAFF.